This paragraph reports one T cell receptor (beta chain). Its binding antigen is unknown. Base qualities were left out, and no much larger clone turns up one base away. The data stem from a study of CD8 T cells in ankylosing spondylitis (dated by TCRdb to the late 2010s). Some background on the complete study: The study set out to find disease-linked TCR variants by profiling T cell receptor beta repertoires in ankylosing spondylitis patients and healthy donors. In total, the full study cohort was made up of roughly 110 healthy donors and roughly 27 ankylosing spondylitis patients. Samples of peripheral blood were taken, and for ankylosing spondylitis patients, synovial fluid was collected as well. Study-wide conclusions, independent of this receptor: Blood from ankylosing spondylitis patients appeared to be characterized by a TCR beta motif composed of under 10 highly homologous amino acid variants. Some of the motif variants had been reported before in the synovial fluid and blood of reactive arthritis patients, a finding that suggests common disease-initiation mechanisms. A CD8+ phenotype was shown by the disease-linked clones, which were found at relatively low frequencies in peripheral blood. The disease-linked clones were reported as significantly enriched in matched synovial fluid samples from ankylosing spondylitis patients.

Reads for this sample came from an Illumina HiSeq 2500. Quantitative 5'-RACE with molecular barcodes was the method used to prepare the TCR beta libraries. On the study's bioinformatics: A new computational method, built on a probabilistic model of VDJ rearrangement, was used to identify disease-linked TCR variants. The public reads were run again by TCRdb, first through fastp at Q25 and then through MiXCR, and only productive beta chains were kept. Each CDR3 protein appears once, grouped with its most common genes and DNA. V and J calls and clone size were set by TCRdb, not the authors. Recorded for this sample are under 250,000 distinct CDR3 sequences; under 8.5% of them occurred a single time. The top ten clones comprise roughly 5% of the sample. CDR1 and CDR2 are drawn from the germline V gene (reference sequence): SGHNT, YYREEE. From cysteine to phenylalanine, the CDR3 is 14 amino acids long. Just the 42-base CDR3 DNA is kept, in frame starting at base 1. Germline trimming amounts to 6 bases on V and 3 bases on J, with 4 as the count of junction bases outside the gene matches.

The chain joins TRBV5-4 to TRBJ2-2; 8 central bases correspond to TRBD1. This TCR was sampled from a female donor with ankylosing spondylitis or in good health (not recorded which). Sequencing was done on a sample of blood, either unsorted or a sorted T cell fraction (not recorded which). The DNA sequence is TGTGCCAGCACTTTCAGGGGGCACACCGGGGAGCTGTTTTTT. It encodes CASTFRGHTGELFF. With all but the CDR3 taken from the reference TRBV5-4 and TRBJ2-2 genes, the full variable domain is: ETGVTQSPTHLIKTRGQQVTLRCSSQSGHNTVSWYQQALGQGPQFIFQYYREEENGRGNFPPRFSGLQFPNYSSELNVNALELDDSALYLCASTFRGHTGELFFGEGSRLTVL.